These 25 T cell receptor beta chains came from one sample sequenced in a study of CD8 T cells in ankylosing spondylitis. Study-wide results and limits: Characteristic, it appeared, of ankylosing spondylitis blood was a TCR beta motif of eight highly homologous variants.

For these receptors, no antigen is known. TCRdb fed the 5' RACE reads into MiXCR, producing one record per CDR3 protein. The data show around 430,000 distinct CDR3 sequences, 15% to 20% seen once. Input material: blood, either unsorted or a sorted T cell fraction (not recorded which). These receptors all stem from a male donor with ankylosing spondylitis.

This clonotype was picked up a small number of times. V gene TRBV28 combines with J gene TRBJ2-1, with 7 nucleotides matching TRBD2. The junction had 16 bases not matched to a gene; V was cut back by 2 bases and J by 9 bases. The germline V gene has CDR1 MDHEN and CDR2 SYDVKM. CDR3 length: 17 amino acids. The CDR3 here is CASSLRGGGRVSGEQFF. The CDR3 DNA follows: TGTGCCAGCAGTTTACGTGGGGGAGGGCGGGTAAGTGGTGAGCAGTTCTTC.

The count of this clonotype is one. The chain has TRBV11-1 and TRBJ2-2, with 10 bases identical to TRBD2. With 5 bases clipped from V and 4 bases from J, the junction kept 19 bases outside the gene matches. Per the germline V gene, CDR1 is SGHAT and CDR2 is FQDESV (reference sequence). The CDR3 is made up of 20 amino acids. The CDR3 is CASSKLPTPSSGRVTGELFF. DNA for the CDR3: TGTGCCAGCAGCAAGCTCCCTACCCCCTCTAGCGGGAGAGTCACCGGGGAGCTGTTTTTT.

The V gene is TRBV29-1, the J gene TRBJ2-1; 9 bases are shared with TRBD2. The germline V gene encodes CDR1 SQVTM and CDR2 ANQGSEA. J lost 6 bases, V lost 7 bases, and 7 bases had no gene match. The CDR3 totals 13 residues. In nucleotides, the CDR3 is TGCAGCGCCCCCTCGACTAGCGGCAATGAGCAGTTCTTC. Translated, it gives CSAPSTSGNEQFF.

A few counts support this clonotype. V and J are TRBV6-5 and TRBJ2-7; TRBD1 matches at 9 bases. The ends lost 4 bases at V and 3 bases at J; junction bases unmatched: 7. Germline loops: CDR1 MNHEY, CDR2 SVGAGI. This CDR3 has 15 amino acids. CDR3 in amino acids: CASSSHGTGSYEQYF. In DNA form, the CDR3 reads TGTGCCAGCAGTTCCCACGGGACAGGGAGCTACGAGCAGTACTTC.

This clonotype has ten or more counts. The chain is built from TRBV29-1 and TRBJ2-1; perhaps TRBD2 as D (6 bases). V dropped 7 bases and J dropped 2 bases, with 18 bases sitting between them. The CDR3 has 15 amino acids. The germline V gene has CDR1 SQVTM and CDR2 ANQGSEA. The CDR3 DNA sequence: TGCAGCGGTATTACCGGGACTCCTGCCTACAATGAGCAGTTCTTC. It is translated as CSGITGTPAYNEQFF.

The chain joins TRBV3-1 to TRBJ1-1, with D uncertain. The ends were cut back, 3 bases at V and 4 bases at J, with 9 bases in the middle. The CDR3 length is 13 residues. In germline, CDR1 is LGHDT, CDR2 YNNKEL (reference sequence). The CDR3 region has the DNA TGTGCCAGCAGCCAGCATGGCGTCACTGAAGCTTTCTTT. This translates into CASSQHGVTEAFF.

This clonotype has more than one count but fewer than ten. The chain is built from TRBV5-1 and TRBJ1-2; 8 nucleotides line up with TRBD1. Trimming removed 0 bases from V and 6 bases from J; junction bases left unmatched: 4. The CDR3 runs 14 residues. Looked up from germline, CDR1 is SGHRS and CDR2 is YFSETQ. DNA of the CDR3: TGCGCCAGCAGCTTGGGGCAGGGGGCTAATGGCTACACCTTC. It translates to CASSLGQGANGYTF.

The V and J genes are TRBV6-5 and TRBJ2-1; D gene uncertain. The CDR3 covers 14 residues. V was pared by 2 bases and J by 0 bases, with 5 bases between. The germline V gene encodes CDR1 MNHEY and CDR2 SVGAGI. CDR3 sequence reads: CASSYVSSYNEQFF. The CDR3 nucleotides are TGTGCCAGCAGTTACGTAAGCTCCTACAATGAGCAGTTCTTC.

J is TRBJ2-7 and V is TRBV11-1; D is perhaps TRBD1 (6 bases). Deletions cut 6 bases from V and 2 bases from J, with 14 bases between. The CDR3 is 14 residues long. The germline V gene has CDR1 SGHAT and CDR2 FQDESV (reference sequence). The CDR3 is CASRPSRTAYEQYF. The CDR3 region has the DNA TGTGCCAGCAGACCTAGCCGGACAGCCTACGAGCAGTACTTC.

The chain couples TRBV12-3 or TRBV12-4 to TRBJ1-5; the match to TRBD1 covers 7 bases. The J segment lost 7 bases and the V segment lost 6 bases, leaving 3 bases of the junction unmatched. This CDR3 comprises 12 residues. The CDR3 DNA is TGTGCCAGCAGACAGGGGCGCCAGCCCCAGCATTTT. Translated, it gives CASRQGRQPQHF.

This clonotype was counted many times. The rearrangement uses TRBV9 and TRBJ2-5; D is undetermined. Looked up from germline, CDR1 is SGDLS and CDR2 is YYNGEE. V was shortened by 0 bases and J by 5 bases, with 8 bases between the two germline ends. The CDR3 runs 13 residues. The CDR3 spells CASSVGLGETQYF. CDR3 coding DNA: TGTGCCAGCAGCGTAGGGTTGGGGGAGACCCAGTACTTC.

A few counts support this clonotype. CDR3 loop: CASSLTAGTGELFF. DNA of the CDR3: TGTGCCAGCAGCTTAACCGCGGGGACAGGGGAGCTGTTTTTT. The chain uses TRBV11-2 and TRBJ2-2; D is perhaps TRBD1 or TRBD2 (6 bases each). This CDR3 comprises 14 residues. Germline V gene data show CDR1 as SGHAT and CDR2 as FQNNGV. V lost 2 bases to trimming and J lost 8 bases, with 12 bases between them.

The CDR3 loop reads CASRAGLGVYEQYF. Here the CDR3 DNA reads TGTGCCAGCAGGGCGGGACTAGGAGTCTACGAGCAGTACTTC. The chain couples TRBV12-3 or TRBV12-4 to TRBJ2-7; 8 positions agree with TRBD2. This CDR3 has 14 residues. V gave up 6 bases and J gave up 3 bases; unmatched junction bases: 7.

CDR3 bases: TGCGCCAGCTCGGCAGGGGGCGAGGAAAAACTGTTTTTT. This sequence encodes CASSAGGEEKLFF. The genes are TRBV5-1 and TRBJ1-4, with TRBD1 identical over 8 bases. The CDR3 is 13 amino acids. Germline V lookup: CDR1 SGHRS, CDR2 YFSETQ. V dropped 7 bases and J dropped 8; count of bases not matched to a gene: 7.

This clonotype has just a few counts. The genes are TRBV20-1 and TRBJ2-3; the D is unclear. V was pared by 8 bases and J by 2 bases, with 14 bases between. This CDR3 spans 13 amino acids. Germline-derived CDR1 and CDR2 are DFQATT and SNEGSKA (reference sequence). CDR3 DNA: TGCAGTTTTGTTTTCGGAGCCACAGATACGCAGTATTTT. Amino acid sequence: CSFVFGATDTQYF.

Of note for this clonotype: The junction departs from the called germline gene at one end, perhaps through a read error. V gene TRBV2 combines with J gene TRBJ1-1; D may be TRBD1 (6 bases). The CDR3 covers 13 residues. Looked up from germline, CDR1 is SNHLY and CDR2 is FYNNEI. CDR3 sequence (DNA): TGTGCCAGCAGCCCCGGACAGCTACCCTGGGTAACCTTT. Protein sequence: CASSPGQLPWVTF. Drawing the rest from reference TRBV2 and TRBJ1-1, the complete variable domain is EPEVTQTPSHQVTQMGQEVILRCVPISNHLYFYWYRQILGQKVEFLVSFYNNEISEKSEIFDDQFSVERPDGSNFTLKIRSTKLEDSAMYFCASSPGQLPWVTFGQGTRLTVV.

This clonotype was seen only a few times. The rearrangement uses TRBV20-1 and TRBJ2-5, with D perhaps matching TRBD2 (5 bases). Germline lookup yields CDR1 DFQATT and CDR2 SNEGSKA (reference sequence). V lost 1 base and J 3 bases, leaving 9 bases between the germline ends. The CDR3 covers 13 residues. The CDR3 DNA follows: TGCAGTGCTAGAGTACAGCGGAAAGAGACCCAGTACTTC. Its translation: CSARVQRKETQYF.

This clonotype was observed a few times. The gene calls are TRBV12-3 or TRBV12-4 and TRBJ2-3; 7 bases line up with TRBD2. V lost 2 bases to trimming and J lost 3 bases; unmatched junction nucleotides: 17. This CDR3 is 19 amino acids long. CDR3 sequence: CASSLWTHRGGSETDTQYF. The CDR3 DNA reads TGTGCCAGCAGTTTATGGACACACCGGGGCGGGAGTGAAACAGATACGCAGTATTTT.

The genes are TRBV2 and TRBJ2-7, with TRBD1 identical over 9 bases. Looked up from germline, CDR1 is SNHLY and CDR2 is FYNNEI. This CDR3 is 15 amino acids long. Trimming removed 4 bases from V and 4 bases from J; junction bases left unmatched: 8. The CDR3 DNA is TGTGCCAGCAGTGGTGGACAGGGGAAGGAGTACGAGCAGTACTTC. Its translation is CASSGGQGKEYEQYF.

Of note for this clonotype: It is likely a read error, because the conserved phenylalanine at the end of the CDR3 is missing. The V and J genes are TRBV12-3 or TRBV12-4 and TRBJ2-2, with D unclear. The CDR3 covers 15 residues. Trimming took off 5 bases at V and 7 bases at J, with 17 bases between the two ends. The CDR3 region has the DNA TGTGCCAGCAGTGGTGGGTTGGGTTTCGACGGGGAGCTGTTTTCT. Translation: CASSGGLGFDGELFS.

The J gene is TRBJ1-3, the V gene TRBV5-1; 7 nucleotides match TRBD1. CDR1 is SGHRS, CDR2 YFSETQ, per germline. V lost 3 bases, J lost 0 bases, and 9 bases stayed unmatched. The CDR3 has 17 residues. CDR3 residues: CASSSSRDRDSGNTIYF. The CDR3 DNA is TGCGCCAGCAGCTCGTCCCGGGACAGAGACTCTGGAAACACCATATATTTT.

This clonotype occurred a few times. This chain joins TRBV7-2 and TRBJ2-1; 11 bases map to TRBD2. The J segment lost 9 bases and the V segment lost 4 bases, leaving 8 bases of the junction unmatched. The CDR3 spans 15 residues. The germline V gene encodes CDR1 SGHTA and CDR2 FQGNSA. CDR3 nucleotides: TGTGCCAGCAGCTCTACCCGGGGACTAGCGGTTGAGCAGTTCTTC. This sequence encodes CASSSTRGLAVEQFF. The full variable domain, in which reference TRBV7-2 and TRBJ2-1 provide the parts outside the CDR3, is GAGVSQSPSNKVTEKGKDVELRCDPISGHTALYWYRQSLGQGLEFLIYFQGNSAPDKSGLPSDRFSAERTGGSVSTLTIQRTQQEDSAVYLCASSSTRGLAVEQFFGPGTRLTVL.

This clonotype has only a few counts. The rearrangement uses TRBV2 and TRBJ2-7; D remains unclear. Germline values: CDR1 SNHLY, CDR2 FYNNEI. This CDR3 is 12 amino acids long. V was pared by 6 bases and J by 3 bases, with 9 bases between. CDR3 sequence reads: CASREQFYEQYF. In DNA, the CDR3 is TGTGCCAGCAGGGAACAGTTCTACGAGCAGTACTTC. The full variable domain, completed using reference TRBV2 and TRBJ2-7, is EPEVTQTPSHQVTQMGQEVILRCVPISNHLYFYWYRQILGQKVEFLVSFYNNEISEKSEIFDDQFSVERPDGSNFTLKIRSTKLEDSAMYFCASREQFYEQYFGPGTRLTVT.

The chain recombines TRBV28 with TRBJ2-2; weak D call: TRBD2 (5 bases). The CDR3 has 17 amino acids. Germline loops: CDR1 MDHEN, CDR2 SYDVKM. V shed 6 bases and J shed 4 bases, with 21 bases lying between them. The CDR3 DNA sequence: TGTGCCAGCAGCCCCCCCCCGCGGGTTCGGAGCACCGGGGAGCTGTTTTTT. This translates into CASSPPPRVRSTGELFF.

This clonotype was found a few times. The rearrangement joins TRBV4-1 to TRBJ2-2; 10 bases map to TRBD1. This CDR3 region has 17 residues. Trimming at V came to 0 bases and at J to 3 bases, leaving 4 bases not matched to a gene. Germline CDR1 reads MGHRA; CDR2 reads YSYEKL. Here the CDR3 DNA reads TGCGCCAGCAGCCAAGATCGACAGGGGGCCGACACCGGGGAGCTGTTTTTT. It yields the protein CASSQDRQGADTGELFF.